Presented here are 28 T cell receptor beta chains from one specimen sequenced in a study of cytomegalovirus exposure and HLA in healthy donors. 60 Vbeta and 13 Jbeta primers were used in PCR. Using immunoSEQ multiplex PCR, the repertoire was profiled, and TCRdb retains in-frame clones only, with some absent. This sample has approximately 180,000 clones, with approximately 80% found just once. Sequencing was done on a sample of PBMCs. All receptors derive from a woman aged 40 to 55 in good health and CMV-seronegative.

V and J are TRBV11-3 and TRBJ2-1, with 13 bases lining up with TRBD2. CDR1 and CDR2 (germline): SGHNT, YENEEA. V dropped 2 bases and J dropped 7; count of bases not matched to a gene: 5. The CDR3 totals 16 residues. CDR3 loop: CASSLYGLAGVNEQFF. The CDR3 nucleotides are TGTGCCAGCAGCTTATACGGACTAGCGGGAGTAAATGAGCAGTTCTTC.

The chain has TRBV19 and TRBJ1-6; D possibly corresponds to TRBD1 (5 bases). Germline CDR1 LNHDA, CDR2 SQIVND (reference sequence). V was pared by 3 bases and J by 4 bases, with 13 bases between. The CDR3 covers 16 residues. The CDR3 coding sequence is TGTGCCAGTAGTATCTCCGCAGGGAATTATAATTCACCCCTCCACTTT. It codes for CASSISAGNYNSPLHF.

With respect to this clone: The junction shows a germline mismatch at one end, possibly a read error. The chain employs TRBV27 and TRBJ1-2; D is possibly TRBD1 (5 bases). This CDR3 comprises 14 residues. In germline, CDR1 is MNHEY, CDR2 SMNVEV (reference sequence). CDR3 amino acids: CASSLSGGDYGYTF. For the CDR3, the DNA is TGTGCCAGCAGTTTATCTGGAGGGGATTATGGCTACACCTTT.

The chain recombines TRBV2 with TRBJ2-7, with TRBD1 matching over 7 bases. With 9 bases clipped from V and 3 bases from J, the junction kept 17 bases outside the gene matches. The germline V gene encodes CDR1 SNHLY and CDR2 FYNNEI. The CDR3 sequence is 16 residues long. This CDR3 reads CASPGTVSIQGYEQYF. The CDR3 bases are TGTGCCAGTCCCGGGACAGTTTCAATTCAGGGCTACGAGCAGTACTTC.

V gene TRBV7-9 combines with J gene TRBJ2-5; 7 nucleotides match TRBD1. Unmatched junction bases numbered 14, after V lost 6 bases and J lost 1 base. The CDR3 loop spans 17 amino acids. Germline V CDR1 and CDR2: SEHNR, FQNEAQ (reference sequence). For the CDR3, the DNA is TGTGCCAGCAGGATCTTGGCTTTAGGGGGCCTCCAAGAGACCCAGTACTTC. This codes for CASRILALGGLQETQYF.

The chain is built from TRBV11-3 and TRBJ1-5; D possibly corresponds to TRBD1 (5 bases). The CDR3 sequence is 13 residues long. Looked up from germline, CDR1 is SGHNT and CDR2 is YENEEA. V gave up 5 bases and J gave up 5 bases, with 10 bases separating them. CDR3 region: CASSPGGDQPQHF. CDR3 coding DNA: TGTGCCAGCAGCCCTGGAGGGGATCAGCCCCAGCATTTT.

The J gene is TRBJ1-5, the V gene TRBV7-3; D is uncertain. V dropped 3 bases and J dropped 3 bases, with 6 bases sitting between them. The CDR3 is 13 residues long. Germline V lookup: CDR1 SGHTA, CDR2 FQGTGA. This CDR3 is CASSFGVNQPQHF. CDR3 bases: TGTGCCAGCAGCTTTGGAGTCAATCAGCCCCAGCATTTT.

Worth noting for this clone: The sample carries other DNA sequences with the same CDR3. In nucleotides, the CDR3 is TGTGCCAGCAGTGAAAACTTCGAAGGCAGAGGTACCGGGGAGCTGTTTTTT. It translates to CASSENFEGRGTGELFF. The chain joins TRBV2 to TRBJ2-2; the D is unclear. This CDR3 is built from 17 residues. V dropped 2 bases and J dropped 5 bases, with 18 bases sitting between them. The germline gives CDR1 SNHLY, CDR2 FYNNEI.

V usage is TRBV11-2 and J usage is TRBJ2-4, with D perhaps TRBD2 (5 bases). CDR3 length: 15 residues. V dropped 4 bases and J dropped 7 bases, with 17 bases sitting between them. The germline gives CDR1 SGHAT, CDR2 FQNNGV. As DNA, the CDR3 is TGTGCCAGCAGCTCCACAAGAGATCCGGGGAACATTCAGTACTTC. Translating gives CASSSTRDPGNIQYF.

The chain combines TRBV29-1 with TRBJ2-1; 9 nucleotides agree with TRBD2. CDR1 is SQVTM and CDR2 is ANQGSEA in the germline V gene. Germline trimming cut 2 bases from V and 1 base from J; bases unmatched to any gene: 0. This CDR3 region has 14 residues. The CDR3 nucleotides are TGCAGCGTTGAAACTAGCGGGTCCTACAATGAGCAGTTCTTC. Translating gives CSVETSGSYNEQFF.

J is TRBJ2-5 and V is TRBV11-2; perhaps TRBD1 as D (6 bases). CDR1 SGHAT and CDR2 FQNNGV come from the germline V gene. V lost 4 bases and J lost 2, with 14 bases in between. The CDR3 consists of 15 residues. The CDR3 reads CASSSPDRQQETQYF. The DNA of the CDR3 is TGTGCCAGCAGCTCCCCTGACAGGCAACAAGAGACCCAGTACTTC.

Here the CDR3 DNA reads TGTGCCAGCAGCTCGTCCCCAGGGGGAAACACTGAAGCTTTCTTT. This encodes CASSSSPGGNTEAFF. The chain recombines TRBV7-9 with TRBJ1-1; 7 bases are shared with TRBD1. This CDR3 is 15 amino acids long. Trimming at V came to 4 bases and at J to 2 bases, leaving 7 bases not matched to a gene. CDR1 is SEHNR and CDR2 is FQNEAQ in the germline V gene (reference sequence).

The chain employs TRBV19 and TRBJ1-5; D remains unclear. Germline V gives CDR1 LNHDA, CDR2 SQIVND (reference sequence). The CDR3 is made up of 15 amino acids. Trimming took off 7 bases at V and 0 bases at J, with 13 bases between the two ends. DNA for the CDR3: TGTGCCAGTAATGGAAAAGGAGATAGCAATCAGCCCCAGCATTTT. It yields the protein CASNGKGDSNQPQHF.

Of note for this clone: An end of the junction differs from the germline gene, which may be a read error. The chain joins TRBV9 to TRBJ2-1; 10 bases align to TRBD2. CDR1 and CDR2 (germline): SGDLS, YYNGEE. The CDR3 length is 16 residues. The CDR3: CASRSQAGGPYSEQFF. CDR3 nucleotide sequence: TGTGCCAGCAGGTCGCAAGCGGGAGGGCCTTACAGTGAGCAGTTCTTC.

This sequence joins TRBV10-3 and TRBJ2-3; D might be TRBD1 (5 bases). The germline V gene encodes CDR1 ENHRY and CDR2 SYGVKD. This CDR3 spans 14 amino acids. The germline V and J ends were trimmed by 3 bases and 6 bases, with 13 bases remaining between them. The CDR3 reads CAISEPRVTDTQYF. CDR3 DNA sequence: TGTGCCATCAGTGAACCCAGGGTGACGGATACGCAGTATTTT.

This clone occurred once. The V and J genes are TRBV6-5 and TRBJ1-5; D not resolved. CDR3 length equals 16 residues. Trimming stripped 0 bases from V and 0 bases from J, with 9 bases between. Per germline, CDR1 MNHEY and CDR2 SVGAGI. The CDR3 bases are TGTGCCAGCAGTTACTCGGCGGCTAATAGCAATCAGCCCCAGCATTTT. Its protein is CASSYSAANSNQPQHF.

This chain connects TRBV10-3 to TRBJ1-2; TRBD1 is a possible D gene (6 bases). The CDR3 has 13 residues. Trimming took 2 bases from V and 6 from J, leaving 10 bases between them. Germline assignment: CDR1 ENHRY and CDR2 SYGVKD. CDR3: CAISEPGQHGYTF. The CDR3 DNA follows: TGTGCCATCAGTGAGCCCGGACAGCATGGCTACACCTTC.

The genes are TRBV7-2 and TRBJ2-7; a weak D match, TRBD1 (5 bases). The germline gives CDR1 SGHTA, CDR2 FQGNSA. The CDR3 sequence is 15 residues long. Deletions cut 5 bases from V and 5 bases from J, with 19 bases between. This chain's CDR3 is CASSPRVGRSNEQYF. Here the CDR3 DNA reads TGTGCCAGCAGCCCCAGGGTTGGACGTTCCAACGAGCAGTACTTC.

The chain joins TRBV19 to TRBJ1-4; 7 nucleotides agree with TRBD1. V was pared by 8 bases and J by 6 bases, with 12 bases of the junction left unmatched. CDR3 length: 15 residues. From germline, CDR1 is LNHDA and CDR2 SQIVND (reference sequence). CDR3 protein: CASESDRVGDEKLFF. In nucleotides, the CDR3 is TGTGCCAGTGAGAGTGACAGGGTCGGGGATGAAAAACTGTTTTTT.

The chain recombines TRBV6-1 with TRBJ1-5, with no clear D. Germline V lookup: CDR1 MNHNS, CDR2 SASEGT. The CDR3 totals 15 residues. The V and J ends lost 5 bases and 10 bases respectively, with 21 bases between them. The CDR3 region has the DNA TGTGCCAGCAGTAGAATAAGGGTTCTGAGGGATCCCCAGCATTTT. This codes for CASSRIRVLRDPQHF.

The chain uses TRBV19 and TRBJ1-1, with D maybe TRBD1 (6 bases). The V end lost 8 bases, the J end lost 6 bases, and 10 bases lay between the germline ends. The CDR3 contains 11 residues. The V gene's germline CDR1 is LNHDA and CDR2 SQIVND (reference sequence). The CDR3 region is CASSPGAEAFF. In DNA, the CDR3 is TGTGCCAGTTCCCCAGGGGCTGAAGCTTTCTTT.

The V and J genes are TRBV27 and TRBJ2-1, with a possible D match to TRBD2 (6 bases). Trimming removed 3 bases from V and 4 bases from J, with 10 bases in between. Germline lookup yields CDR1 MNHEY and CDR2 SMNVEV (reference sequence). The CDR3 is 14 amino acids. The CDR3 DNA is TGTGCCAGCAGTTTTTTGCGGGATTACAATGAGCAGTTCTTC. It yields the protein CASSFLRDYNEQFF.

The chain joins TRBV7-2 to TRBJ1-2, with a weak D call TRBD1 (5 bases). Germline CDR1 reads SGHTA; CDR2 reads FQGNSA. This CDR3 has 12 residues. Trimming removed 4 bases at V and 4 bases at J, with 7 bases between. In DNA form, the CDR3 reads TGTGCCAGCAGCTACGACAGCTATGGCTACACCTTC. It codes for CASSYDSYGYTF.

The gene calls are TRBV7-7 and TRBJ2-1, with TRBD2 matching 10 bases. Germline values: CDR1 SSHAT, CDR2 FNYEAQ (reference sequence). This CDR3 is 16 amino acids long. V trimming: 5 bases; J trimming: 3 bases; junction bases outside the gene matches: 7. CDR3 sequence reads: CASSPTSGIGYNEQFF. The CDR3 DNA reads as TGTGCCAGCAGCCCTACTAGCGGGATTGGCTACAATGAGCAGTTCTTC.

The gene calls are TRBV9 and TRBJ1-5; D may be TRBD1 (5 bases). This CDR3 is built from 16 residues. Germline CDR1 is SGDLS and CDR2 is YYNGEE. V lost 4 bases and J 4 bases, leaving 18 bases between the germline ends. This CDR3 is CASSSEPTGRNQPQHF. CDR3 coding DNA: TGTGCCAGCAGCTCCGAGCCCACAGGTCGAAATCAGCCCCAGCATTTT.

The chain is built from TRBV18 and TRBJ1-2, with TRBD1 as a possible D gene (6 bases). V lost 2 bases and J 8 bases, leaving 18 bases between the germline ends. Germline V gene lookup returns CDR1 KGHSH and CDR2 LQKENI. This CDR3 is 15 amino acids long. The DNA of the CDR3 is TGTGCCAGCTCACCATCAGGGGCCCCTATTCCCGGCTACACCTTC. The encoded protein is CASSPSGAPIPGYTF.

This clone was seen a handful of times. V is TRBV2 and J is TRBJ2-1; D is undetermined. The CDR3 extends over 14 amino acids. CDR1 and CDR2 from the germline V gene are SNHLY and FYNNEI. V shed 4 bases and J shed 5 bases, with 12 bases lying between them. CDR3 in DNA: TGTGCCAGCAGTGGGCCAGGTTTAAACAATGAGCAGTTCTTC. Protein sequence: CASSGPGLNNEQFF.

This chain joins TRBV30 and TRBJ2-7, with D perhaps TRBD1 (7 bases). This CDR3 is built from 11 residues. Germline CDR1 GTSNPN, CDR2 SVGIG (reference sequence). V dropped 5 bases and J dropped 9 bases, with 14 bases sitting between them. The CDR3 DNA reads as TGTGCCTGGTCCGGAGGGGGCCGGCAGTACTTC. Encoded protein: CAWSGGGRQYF.